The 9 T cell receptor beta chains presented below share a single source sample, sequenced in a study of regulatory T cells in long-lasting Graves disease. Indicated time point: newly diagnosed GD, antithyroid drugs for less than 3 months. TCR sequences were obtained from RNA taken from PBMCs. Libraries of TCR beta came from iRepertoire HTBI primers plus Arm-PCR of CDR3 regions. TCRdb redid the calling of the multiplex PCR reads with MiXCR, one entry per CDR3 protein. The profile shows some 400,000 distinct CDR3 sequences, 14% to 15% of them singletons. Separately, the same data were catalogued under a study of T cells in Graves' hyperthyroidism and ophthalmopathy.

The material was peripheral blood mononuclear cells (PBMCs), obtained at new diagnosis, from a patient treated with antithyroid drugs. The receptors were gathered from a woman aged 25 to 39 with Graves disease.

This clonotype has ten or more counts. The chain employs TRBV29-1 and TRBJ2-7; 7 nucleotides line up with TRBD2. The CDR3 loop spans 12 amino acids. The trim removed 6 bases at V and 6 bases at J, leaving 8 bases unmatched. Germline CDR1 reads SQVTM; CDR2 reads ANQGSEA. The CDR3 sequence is CSVGGTAAEQYF. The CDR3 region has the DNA TGCAGCGTGGGGGGGACTGCCGCCGAGCAGTACTTC.

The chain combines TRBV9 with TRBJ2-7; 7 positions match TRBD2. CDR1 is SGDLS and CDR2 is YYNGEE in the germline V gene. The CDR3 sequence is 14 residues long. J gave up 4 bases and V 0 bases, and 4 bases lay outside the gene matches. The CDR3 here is CASSVASGGYEQYF. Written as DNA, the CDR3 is TGTGCCAGCAGCGTAGCTTCGGGGGGATACGAGCAGTACTTC.

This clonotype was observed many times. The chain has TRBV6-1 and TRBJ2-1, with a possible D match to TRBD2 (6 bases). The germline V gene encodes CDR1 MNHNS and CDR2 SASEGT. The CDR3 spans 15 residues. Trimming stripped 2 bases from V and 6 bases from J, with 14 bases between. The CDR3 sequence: CASSERDWLGNEQFF. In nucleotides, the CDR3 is TGTGCCAGCAGTGAACGGGACTGGTTAGGCAATGAGCAGTTCTTC.

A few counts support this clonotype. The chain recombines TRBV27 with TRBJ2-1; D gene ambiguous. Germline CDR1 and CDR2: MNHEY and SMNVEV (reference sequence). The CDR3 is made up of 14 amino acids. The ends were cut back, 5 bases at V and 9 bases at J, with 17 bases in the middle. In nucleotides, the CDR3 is TGTGCCAGCAGTCCCCCCACCCGGAGAGCTGAGCAGTTCTTC. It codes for CASSPPTRRAEQFF.

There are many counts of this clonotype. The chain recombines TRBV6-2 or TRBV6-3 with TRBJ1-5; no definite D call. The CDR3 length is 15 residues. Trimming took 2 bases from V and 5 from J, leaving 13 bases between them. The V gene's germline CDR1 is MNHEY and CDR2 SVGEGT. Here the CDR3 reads CASSYGQTVHQPQHF. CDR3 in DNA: TGTGCCAGCAGTTACGGGCAGACCGTTCATCAGCCCCAGCATTTT.

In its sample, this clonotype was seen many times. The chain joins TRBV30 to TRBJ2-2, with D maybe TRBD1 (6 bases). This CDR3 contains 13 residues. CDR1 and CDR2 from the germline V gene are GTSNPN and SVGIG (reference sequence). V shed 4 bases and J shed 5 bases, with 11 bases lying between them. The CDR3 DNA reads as TGTGCCTGGACCGGGACATGGACCGGGGAGCTGTTTTTT. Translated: CAWTGTWTGELFF.

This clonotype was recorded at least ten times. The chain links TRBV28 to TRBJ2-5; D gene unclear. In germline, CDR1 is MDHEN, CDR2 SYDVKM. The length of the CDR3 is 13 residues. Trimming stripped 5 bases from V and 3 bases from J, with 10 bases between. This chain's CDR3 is CASSPRYKETQYF. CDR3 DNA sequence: TGTGCCAGCAGTCCCCGCTACAAAGAGACCCAGTACTTC.

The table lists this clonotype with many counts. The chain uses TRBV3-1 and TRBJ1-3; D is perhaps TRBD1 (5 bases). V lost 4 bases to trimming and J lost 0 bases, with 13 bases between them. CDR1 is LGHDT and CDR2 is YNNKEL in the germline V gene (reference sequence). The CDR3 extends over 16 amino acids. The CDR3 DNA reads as TGTGCCAGCAGCCGAACGCCAGGGAGCTCTGGAAACACCATATATTTT. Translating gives CASSRTPGSSGNTIYF.

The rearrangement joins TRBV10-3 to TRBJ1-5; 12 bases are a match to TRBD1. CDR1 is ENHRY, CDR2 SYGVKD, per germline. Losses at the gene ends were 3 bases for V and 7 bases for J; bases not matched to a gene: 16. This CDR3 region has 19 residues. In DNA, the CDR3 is TGTGCCATCAGTGAAAAAGGAGTTAGTGGGACAGGGGGCCGGCAGCCCCAGCATTTT. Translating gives CAISEKGVSGTGGRQPQHF.